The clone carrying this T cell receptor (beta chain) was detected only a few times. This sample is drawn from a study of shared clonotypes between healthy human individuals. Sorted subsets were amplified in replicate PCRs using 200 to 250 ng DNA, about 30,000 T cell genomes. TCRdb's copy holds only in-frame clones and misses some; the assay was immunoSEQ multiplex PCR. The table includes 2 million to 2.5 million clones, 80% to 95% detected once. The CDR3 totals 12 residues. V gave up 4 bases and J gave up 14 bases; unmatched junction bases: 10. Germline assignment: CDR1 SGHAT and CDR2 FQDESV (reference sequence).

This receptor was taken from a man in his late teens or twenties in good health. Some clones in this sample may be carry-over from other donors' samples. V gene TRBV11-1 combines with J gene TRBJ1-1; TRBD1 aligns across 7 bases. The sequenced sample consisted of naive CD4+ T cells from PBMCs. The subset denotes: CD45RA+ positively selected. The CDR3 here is CASSSIDRVCFF. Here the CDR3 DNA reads TGTGCCAGCAGCTCAATTGACAGGGTATGCTTCTTT.